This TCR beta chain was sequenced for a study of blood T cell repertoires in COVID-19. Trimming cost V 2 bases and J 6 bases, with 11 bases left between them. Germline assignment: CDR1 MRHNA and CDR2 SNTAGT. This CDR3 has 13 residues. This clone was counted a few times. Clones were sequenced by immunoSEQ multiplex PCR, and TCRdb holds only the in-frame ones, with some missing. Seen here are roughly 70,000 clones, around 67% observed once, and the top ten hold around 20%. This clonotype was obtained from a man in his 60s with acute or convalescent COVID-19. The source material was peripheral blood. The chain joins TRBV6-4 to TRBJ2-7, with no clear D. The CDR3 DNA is TGTGCCAGCAGTGACGACACCGCCCCCGAGCAGTACGTC. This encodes CASSDDTAPEQYV.